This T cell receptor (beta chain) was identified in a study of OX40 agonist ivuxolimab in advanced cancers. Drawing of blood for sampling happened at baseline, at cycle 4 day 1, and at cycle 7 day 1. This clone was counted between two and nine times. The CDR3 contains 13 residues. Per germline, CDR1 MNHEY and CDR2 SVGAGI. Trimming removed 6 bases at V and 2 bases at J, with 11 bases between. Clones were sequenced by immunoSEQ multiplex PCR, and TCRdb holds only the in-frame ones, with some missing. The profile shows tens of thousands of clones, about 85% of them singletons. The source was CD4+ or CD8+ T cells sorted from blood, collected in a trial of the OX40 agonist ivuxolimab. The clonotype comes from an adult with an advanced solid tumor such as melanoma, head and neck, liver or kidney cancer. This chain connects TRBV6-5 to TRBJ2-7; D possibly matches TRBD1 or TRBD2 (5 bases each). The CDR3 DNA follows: TGTGCCAGCAGGTCCTCGGGGCCCTACGAGCAGTACTTC. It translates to CASRSSGPYEQYF.